This T cell receptor beta chain was captured in a study of blood T cells in healthy people across ages. Study conclusions and caveats: Any conclusive comparison of naive versus antigen-experienced cells was prevented by using unsorted PBMCs. Whereas aged donors had fewer naive CD4+ cells, long-lived donors had more of them and higher diversity. The percentage of naive T cells correlated strongly with TCR beta diversity.

Trimming removed 6 bases from V and 7 bases from J, with 10 bases in between. The CDR3 length is 11 residues. Germline loops: CDR1 MDHEN, CDR2 SYDVKM. Note on this clonotype: What it recognizes is unknown.

Next came a second PCR, run for 7 to 11 cycles, which used a sample-barcoded 5' primer along with a J-beta primer mix. Via MiXCR, TCRdb re-called the 5' RACE reads, giving one row per CDR3 protein. This table has around 1,600,000 distinct CDR3 sequences, about 42% appearing once. Ranging in age from about 6 to 90, the donors were healthy Caucasian individuals from Russia. The V call is TRBV28, the J call TRBJ2-7, with D possibly matching TRBD1 (5 bases). The sequence was obtained from a woman younger than 35 in good health. Sequences were obtained from blood. This CDR3 is CASSPNREQYF. CDR3 bases: TGTGCCAGCAGCCCAAACAGGGAGCAGTACTTC.